Following are 17 T cell receptor beta chains from one sample sequenced in a study of identical twins. From the 5' RACE reads, TCRdb called clonotypes with MiXCR, one entry per CDR3 protein. The sample lists nearly 900,000 distinct CDR3 sequences; 10% to 15% were seen once. The same data also went into a second study, on yellow fever vaccine responses in identical twins.

Sequencing was done on a sample of PBMCs. The receptors were sampled from a woman younger than 35 in good health.

The chain employs TRBV7-9 and TRBJ2-2; a weak D match, TRBD1 (6 bases). This CDR3 region has 17 residues. CDR1 is SEHNR, CDR2 FQNEAQ, per germline (reference sequence). V gave up 7 bases and J gave up 2 bases, with 20 bases separating them. The chain's CDR3 is CASNRVSPSTNTGELFF. CDR3 in DNA: TGTGCCAGCAACAGGGTCTCACCCTCCACTAACACCGGGGAGCTGTTTTTT. Complete variable domain (other parts from reference TRBV7-9 and TRBJ2-2): DTGVSQNPRHKITKRGQNVTFRCDPISEHNRLYWYRQTLGQGPEFLTYFQNEAQLEKSRLLSDRFSAERPKGSFSTLEIQRTEQGDSAMYLCASNRVSPSTNTGELFFGEGSRLTVL.

V and J are TRBV12-3 or TRBV12-4 and TRBJ2-3; 7 positions agree with TRBD2. Trimming cost V 10 bases and J 4 bases; bases outside gene matches: 26. The CDR3 has 19 residues. CDR3 nucleotide sequence: TGTGCCATCTGTCCACAACGGGGAGGGTTGCACATTAGATCAGATACGCAGTATTTT. This sequence encodes CAICPQRGGLHIRSDTQYF.

V and J are TRBV2 and TRBJ2-7, with 8 bases identical to TRBD1. Per the germline V gene, CDR1 is SNHLY and CDR2 is FYNNEI. The CDR3 consists of 14 residues. V was clipped by 5 bases and J by 3 bases; unmatched bases: 6. CDR3 nucleotides: TGTGCCAGCAGTAAGGACAGGGACGGCTACGAGCAGTACTTC. Amino acids: CASSKDRDGYEQYF.

The chain links TRBV29-1 to TRBJ2-1, with D perhaps TRBD1 or TRBD2 (5 bases each). V was cut by 6 bases and J by 2 bases, with 17 bases left in between. The CDR3 is 15 residues long. CDR1 is SQVTM and CDR2 is ANQGSEA in the germline V gene. The CDR3 DNA reads as TGCAGCGTCATTTTCCGGGGCAACCCCTACAATGAGCAGTTCTTC. It encodes CSVIFRGNPYNEQFF.

This clonotype was counted many times. V usage is TRBV15 and J usage is TRBJ1-1, with unresolved D. With 2 bases removed from V and 3 bases from J, the gap between germline ends came to 10 bases. CDR3 length: 14 amino acids. The germline CDR1 and CDR2 sequences are LNHNV and YYDKDF (reference sequence). DNA of the CDR3: TGTGCCACCAGCAGAATAAACTTCGACACTGAAGCTTTCTTT. Translating it yields CATSRINFDTEAFF. Full variable domain (missing parts from reference TRBV15 and TRBJ1-1): DAMVIQNPRYQVTQFGKPVTLSCSQTLNHNVMYWYQQKSSQAPKLLFHYYDKDFNNEADTPDNFQSRRPNTSFCFLDIRSPGLGDTAMYLCATSRINFDTEAFFGQGTRLTVV.

This clonotype was seen a handful of times. The V call is TRBV11-2, the J call TRBJ2-1; 14 nucleotides match TRBD2. The CDR3 loop spans 17 amino acids. Germline loops: CDR1 SGHAT, CDR2 FQNNGV. V gave up 5 bases and J gave up 8 bases; unmatched junction bases: 11. CDR3 residues: CASSPSGTSGGGYEQFF. CDR3 DNA: TGTGCCAGCAGCCCCAGTGGGACTAGCGGGGGAGGCTATGAGCAGTTCTTC.

This clonotype was counted only a few times. V gene TRBV4-2 combines with J gene TRBJ1-2; D is ambiguous. V lost 1 base to trimming and J lost 6 bases, with 9 bases between them. CDR3 length: 13 amino acids. Germline CDR1 is LGHNA and CDR2 is YNFKEQ. The CDR3: CASSQVGSDGYTF. CDR3 nucleotides: TGTGCCAGCAGCCAAGTAGGGTCCGATGGCTACACCTTC.

The CDR3: CASSPGQPIYNEQFF. The CDR3 nucleotides are TGTGCCAGCAGTCCGGGACAGCCGATCTACAATGAGCAGTTCTTC. The chain has TRBV12-3 or TRBV12-4 and TRBJ2-1; TRBD1 matches at 7 bases. This CDR3 is 15 amino acids long. The V and J ends lost 5 bases and 3 bases, in that order; junction bases with no gene match: 7.

The rearrangement links TRBV12-3 or TRBV12-4 to TRBJ1-2; 8 bases fit TRBD1. Trimming removed 5 bases from V and 4 bases from J; junction bases left unmatched: 21. This CDR3 is built from 19 residues. This CDR3 reads CASSAPPGQGLQPAYGYTF. The CDR3 region has the DNA TGTGCCAGCAGTGCCCCGCCTGGACAGGGCCTACAGCCAGCCTATGGCTACACCTTC.

This clonotype was detected a few times. The chain combines TRBV20-1 with TRBJ1-1; 8 bases match TRBD1. Germline V gives CDR1 DFQATT, CDR2 SNEGSKA (reference sequence). This CDR3 spans 13 amino acids. Losses at the gene ends were 6 bases for V and 5 bases for J; bases not matched to a gene: 8. CDR3 in DNA: TGCAGTGCCCCGGACAGGGAATTTACTGAAGCTTTCTTT. Residues: CSAPDREFTEAFF.

J is TRBJ1-5 and V is TRBV12-3 or TRBV12-4; D not resolved. Trimming removed 4 bases from V and 4 bases from J, with 11 bases in between. The CDR3 is 14 amino acids. In DNA form, the CDR3 reads TGTGCCAGCAGTTCTACGGATGAGAATCAGCCCCAGCATTTT. This encodes CASSSTDENQPQHF.

This chain connects TRBV9 to TRBJ2-3; no clear D gene. The CDR3 is made up of 14 amino acids. The germline V gene encodes CDR1 SGDLS and CDR2 YYNGEE. Trimming cost V 0 bases and J 3 bases, with 8 bases left between them. The CDR3 nucleotides read TGTGCCAGCAGCGTAGAAAAATCAACAGATACGCAGTATTTT. Translation: CASSVEKSTDTQYF.

This clonotype was counted at least ten times. The chain is built from TRBV3-1 and TRBJ1-6; no clear D. The germline V gene encodes CDR1 LGHDT and CDR2 YNNKEL (reference sequence). Trimming pared 7 bases from V and 7 bases from J, leaving 8 bases between. The CDR3 runs to 12 residues. This chain's CDR3 is CASNHPNSPLHF. The CDR3 DNA sequence: TGTGCCAGCAACCATCCCAATTCACCCCTCCACTTT.

There are many counts of this clonotype. This rearrangement joins TRBV4-2 to TRBJ1-2; D possibly corresponds to TRBD1 (6 bases). The CDR3 runs to 16 residues. Trimming left V 1 base short and J 1 base short, with 13 bases between. CDR1 LGHNA and CDR2 YNFKEQ come from the germline V gene. The CDR3, as DNA: TGTGCCAGCAGCCAAGTAGGCGGACAGTTTAACTATGGCTACACCTTC. Translation: CASSQVGGQFNYGYTF.

This clonotype showed up just a few times. The chain uses TRBV7-9 and TRBJ1-5, with D maybe TRBD1 (5 bases). With 5 bases removed from V and 4 bases from J, the gap between germline ends came to 18 bases. The CDR3 consists of 16 residues. The V gene's germline CDR1 is SEHNR and CDR2 FQNEAQ (reference sequence). The CDR3 region has the DNA TGTGCCAGCAGCCACACGTTGGGGGGAATGAATCAGCCCCAGCATTTT. Translation: CASSHTLGGMNQPQHF.

The genes are TRBV27 and TRBJ1-4; D is ambiguous. Looked up from germline, CDR1 is MNHEY and CDR2 is SMNVEV (reference sequence). The CDR3 length is 13 residues. Trimming shortened V by 6 bases and J by 8 bases, and 13 bases separated the two germline ends. The CDR3 DNA follows: TGTGCCAGCAGGGGTCAAGGACGGGAAAAACTGTTTTTT. Amino acid sequence: CASRGQGREKLFF.

The V call is TRBV20-1, the J call TRBJ2-7, with D possibly being TRBD1 (6 bases). Germline CDR1 DFQATT, CDR2 SNEGSKA (reference sequence). V lost 4 bases, J lost 7 bases, and 20 bases lay in between. The CDR3 covers 14 residues. This CDR3 is CSAIPSKGVGEQYF. In nucleotides, the CDR3 is TGCAGTGCTATCCCCTCGAAGGGGGTCGGTGAGCAGTACTTC.